This T cell receptor beta chain was recovered during a study of T cells after yellow fever vaccination. Ten or more counts support this clonotype. Via MiXCR, TCRdb re-called the 5' RACE reads, giving one row per CDR3 protein. The sample gives roughly 160,000 distinct CDR3 sequences, 6% to 7.5% of which show up once; approximately 2.5% is in the top ten. The CDR3 sequence is 16 residues long. V was shortened by 2 bases and J by 0 bases, with 11 bases between the two germline ends. Germline V gene lookup returns CDR1 KGHSH and CDR2 LQKENI. The chain uses TRBV18 and TRBJ2-1, with D possibly TRBD2 on 6 matching bases. The origin of this receptor is a man aged 18 to 30 who received the YFV17D yellow fever vaccine. The sequences come from CD4+ T cells sorted from PBMCs, collected 5 days after the first yellow fever vaccination. The CDR3 coding sequence is TGTGCCAGCTCACCAGGCGGGGCCCTCTCCTACAATGAGCAGTTCTTC. Residues: CASSPGGALSYNEQFF.